This T cell receptor (beta chain) appears in the sequencing data of a study of shared clonotypes between healthy human individuals. Points from the study as a whole: What naive subsets generally showed was a larger estimated richness than memory subsets showed.

V was clipped by 2 bases and J by 9 bases, with 20 bases between them. Germline loops: CDR1 SGHVS, CDR2 FQNEAQ. The CDR3 runs to 17 residues. On this clone: Its antigen is not known.

Measured with immunoSEQ multiplex PCR; TCRdb has only the in-frame clones, and not every one. The sample includes 2,500,000 or so clones, around 94% seen only once; the top ten take roughly 0.15%. The clonotype comes from a man in his late teens or twenties in good health. The J gene is TRBJ1-6, the V gene TRBV7-8; unclear D gene. The sample consisted of naive CD4+ T cells sorted from blood. Indicated subset: CD45RA+ positively selected. Written as DNA, the CDR3 is TGTGCCAGCAGCTTAACGTTCCGGGCAGACTATGGTTCACCCCTCCACTTT. As protein: CASSLTFRADYGSPLHF. The variable domain in full, with the rest retrieved from reference TRBV7-8 and TRBJ1-6, is GAGVSQSPRYKVAKRGQDVALRCDPISGHVSLFWYQQALGQGPEFLTYFQNEAQLDKSGLPSDRFFAERPEGSVSTLKIQRTQQEDSAVYLCASSLTFRADYGSPLHFGNGTRLTVT.